A selection of T cell receptor beta chains follows, all from one sample in a study of cytomegalovirus exposure and HLA in healthy donors. Profiled with immunoSEQ multiplex PCR; TCRdb holds only in-frame clones, not every one. The sample contains 59,000 or so clones, 85% of which appear only once. The sequenced sample was PBMCs. The receptors stem from a female donor in good health and CMV-seronegative. The CDR3 runs from the conserved cysteine through the conserved F or W. The size entry is marked missing in some rows and otherwise reads once, few, many or a size class.

TRBV6-1,TRBJ1-6,15,.,CASSQGIGHNSPLHF
TRBV4-1,TRBJ1-6,15,.,CASSQDRYLETSLHF
TRBV30,TRBJ2-3,13,.,CAWRISGGNTQYF
TRBV4-1,TRBJ2-5,15,.,CASSQERGDQETQYF
TRBV2,TRBJ1-5,14,once,CASEGQGSNQPQHF
TRBV28,TRBJ1-2,14,.,CASSPGQANYGYTF
TRBV6-4,TRBJ2-7,15,.,CASSEQGGSSYEQYF
TRBV7-9,TRBJ1-1,18,.,CASSLAQMGQLKNTEAFF
TRBV2,TRBJ2-1,15,once,CASSSRTSGGAKQFF
TRBV10-3,TRBJ1-5,15,once,CAISEPGQGNQPQHF
TRBV6-6,TRBJ1-2,14,.,CASSYSVSDYGYTF
TRBV7-2,TRBJ2-1,13,.,CASSSGLANEQFF
TRBV7-3,TRBJ1-1,13,.,CASSGQGNTEAFF
TRBV7-2,TRBJ1-5,15,.,CASSLAGAGNQPQHF
TRBV7-9,TRBJ2-3,16,.,CASGTSGGSSTDTQYF
TRBV9,TRBJ2-2,12,.,CASSVGGPELFF
TRBV7-2,TRBJ2-7,14,.,CASSLGDISYEQYF
TRBV4-2,TRBJ2-3,17,.,CASSPSSLAGFTDTQYF
TRBV28,TRBJ1-5,13,.,CASSPRDRRSSAF
TRBV5-1,TRBJ2-5,14,.,CASSSGRGSETQYF
TRBV7-4,TRBJ1-4,17,.,CASTWTGEAQSGEKLFF
TRBV21-1,TRBJ2-3,15,.,CASSKEDRSTDTQYF
TRBV6-5,TRBJ2-7,13,.,CASSYEMYDEQYF